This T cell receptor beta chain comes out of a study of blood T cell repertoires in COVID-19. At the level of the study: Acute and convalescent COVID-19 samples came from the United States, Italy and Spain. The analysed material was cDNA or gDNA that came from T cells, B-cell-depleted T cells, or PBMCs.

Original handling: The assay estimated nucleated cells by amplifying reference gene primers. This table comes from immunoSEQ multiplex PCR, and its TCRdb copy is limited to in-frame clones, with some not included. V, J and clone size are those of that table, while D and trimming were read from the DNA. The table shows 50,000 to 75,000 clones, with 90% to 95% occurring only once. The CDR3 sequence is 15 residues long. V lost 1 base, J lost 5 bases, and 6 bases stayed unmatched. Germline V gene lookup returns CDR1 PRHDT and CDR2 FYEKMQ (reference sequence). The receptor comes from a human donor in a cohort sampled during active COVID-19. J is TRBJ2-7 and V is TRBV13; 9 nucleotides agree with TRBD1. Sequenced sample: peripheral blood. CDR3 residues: CASSLVQGATDEQYF. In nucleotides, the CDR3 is TGTGCCAGCAGCTTAGTACAGGGGGCAACGGACGAGCAGTACTTC.